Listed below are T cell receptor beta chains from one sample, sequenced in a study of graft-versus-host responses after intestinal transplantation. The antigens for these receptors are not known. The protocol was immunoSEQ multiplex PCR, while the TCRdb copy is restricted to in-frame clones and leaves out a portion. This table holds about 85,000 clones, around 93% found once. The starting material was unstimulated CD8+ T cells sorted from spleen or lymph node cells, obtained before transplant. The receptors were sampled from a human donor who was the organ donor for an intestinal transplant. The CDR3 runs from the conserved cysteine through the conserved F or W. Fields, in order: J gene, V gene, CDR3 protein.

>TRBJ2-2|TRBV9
CASSPTSGGETGELFF
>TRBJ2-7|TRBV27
CASSFMGQGHYEQYF
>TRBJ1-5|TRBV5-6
CASSLAGGYSNQPQHF
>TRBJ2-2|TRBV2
CASSDTSGGFGGELFF
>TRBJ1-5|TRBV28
CAIGQGGQPQHF
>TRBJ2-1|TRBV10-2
CASMGRGGDEQFF
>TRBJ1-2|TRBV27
CASSPMTGNYGYTF
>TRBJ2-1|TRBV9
CASSVRTGWEQFF
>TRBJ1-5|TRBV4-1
CASSQDLSLVSQNQPQHF
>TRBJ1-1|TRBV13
CASSLIGEAFF
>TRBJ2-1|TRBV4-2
CASSQGTGIVYNEQFF
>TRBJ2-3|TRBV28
CASSPLVTGVTDTQYF
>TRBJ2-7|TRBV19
CASSSRQDREQYF
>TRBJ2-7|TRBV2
CASFYWGYSYEQYF
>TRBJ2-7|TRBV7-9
CASSLLKTGNEQYF
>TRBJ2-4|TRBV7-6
CASSHESENIQYF
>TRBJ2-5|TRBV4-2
CASSQEPLAGGLQETQYF
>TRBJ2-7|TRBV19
CASSIAGTAYEQYF
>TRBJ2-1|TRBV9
CASSIHELASLTNEQFF
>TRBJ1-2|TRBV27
CASSSLIGQGDGYTF
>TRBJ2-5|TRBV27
CAIPPPGFQETQYF
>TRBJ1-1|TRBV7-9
CALRGLNTEAFF
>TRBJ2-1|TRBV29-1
CSVEEGTSGYNEQFF
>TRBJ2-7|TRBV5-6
CASSLESRRGEQYF
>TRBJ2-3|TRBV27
CASSSIRGADTDTQYF
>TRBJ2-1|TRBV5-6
CASSLERGVYNEQFF
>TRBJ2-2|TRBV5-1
CASSLGGNTGELFF
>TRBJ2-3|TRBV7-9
CASSLTRDTSTDTQYF
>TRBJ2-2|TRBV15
CATGELVRTGELFF
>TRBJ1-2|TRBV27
CASAPGGYGYTF
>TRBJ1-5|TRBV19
CASSILQTGYQPQHF
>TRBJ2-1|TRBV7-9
CASSYRDYLYNEQFF
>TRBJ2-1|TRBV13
CASSQAPRSYNEQFF
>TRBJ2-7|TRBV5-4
CASSLEDYEQYF
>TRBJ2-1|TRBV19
CASSPLGLAAEQFF
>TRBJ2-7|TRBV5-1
CASSSPGRKYEQYF
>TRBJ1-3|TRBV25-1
CASRASGNTIYF
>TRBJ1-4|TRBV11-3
CASSLAGENEKLFF
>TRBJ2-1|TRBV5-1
CASSLSGRAPYNEQFF
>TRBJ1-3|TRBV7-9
CASSGDRNTIYF
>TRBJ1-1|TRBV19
CASIEWGRGNTEAFF
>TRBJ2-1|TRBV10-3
CAISESGGVNEQFF